This TCR beta chain was documented in a study of T cell responses to AZD1222 COVID-19 vaccine. The CDR3 consists of 13 residues. With 5 bases clipped from V and 11 bases from J, the junction kept 6 bases outside the gene matches. Germline CDR1 MNHEY, CDR2 SMNVEV (reference sequence). About this clone: Antigen: not known.

Study-level points and caveats: Sampling that yielded the repertoires occurred only after the peak T cell response. Across the whole spike, CD4 TCRs peaked at regions 160-218 and 743-854.

The method was immunoSEQ multiplex PCR; TCRdb's version includes in-frame clones alone and lacks a portion of them. The sample holds 90,000 to 150,000 clones, 70% to 90% seen once. This clonotype was obtained from an adult who received the AZD1222 COVID-19 vaccine. Sequenced material: peripheral blood, taken 28 days after the second AZD1222 dose. The rearrangement uses TRBV27 and TRBJ1-4; 9 positions match TRBD1. The CDR3 DNA is TGTGCCAGCAGTCCGCGGACAGGGGAGAAACTGTTTTTT. It specifies CASSPRTGEKLFF.